This T cell receptor beta chain was profiled in a study of regulatory T cells. Broader study findings: In CD3G-deficient patients, conventional CD4+ T cells were enriched for hydrophobic CDR3 residues at positions 6 and 7.

On this clone: The target antigen is unknown.

Trimming at V came to 7 bases and at J to 4 bases, leaving 10 bases not matched to a gene. The CDR3 is 14 amino acids. Germline V gives CDR1 SGHAT, CDR2 FQNNGV. Primers: 52 TRBV forward and 13 TRBJ reverse. Assay: immunoSEQ multiplex PCR; the TCRdb copy retains only in-frame clones and omits some. There are under 30,000 clones in the sample; approximately 91% occur only once, and roughly 1.3% lies in the top ten. The specimen was conventional CD4+ T cells sorted from blood. The receptor's source is a child under 18 with CD3G deficiency. This chain links TRBV11-2 with TRBJ2-7, with 7 bases lining up with TRBD1. CDR3 protein: CASTSDRDGYEQYF. The DNA of the CDR3 is TGTGCCAGCACCTCCGACAGGGACGGTTACGAGCAGTACTTC.